This TCR beta chain stems from a study of molecular identifiers for immune sequencing clone quantification. TCRdb re-derived calls from the PCR reads in MiXCR, one entry per CDR3 protein. The data hold about 640,000 distinct CDR3 sequences, with about 20% observed a single time. Germline V gives CDR1 SGHVS, CDR2 FNYEAQ. The CDR3 covers 14 residues. Trimming cost V 2 bases and J 2 bases, with 9 bases left between them. This clonotype was seen more than once but under ten times. This TCR was recovered from a human donor in good health. Some libraries in this study had Jurkat cell RNA spiked in. The sequenced sample consisted of naive CD8+ T cells from blood, with Jurkat cell RNA spiked in. Subset described: FACS-sorted CD8+CD4-CCR7+CD45RA+ naive T cells. This chain links TRBV7-6 with TRBJ2-5; D not certain. The CDR3, as DNA: TGTGCCAGCAGCTTACATATTAGTCAAGAGACCCAGTACTTC. Its translation is CASSLHISQETQYF.